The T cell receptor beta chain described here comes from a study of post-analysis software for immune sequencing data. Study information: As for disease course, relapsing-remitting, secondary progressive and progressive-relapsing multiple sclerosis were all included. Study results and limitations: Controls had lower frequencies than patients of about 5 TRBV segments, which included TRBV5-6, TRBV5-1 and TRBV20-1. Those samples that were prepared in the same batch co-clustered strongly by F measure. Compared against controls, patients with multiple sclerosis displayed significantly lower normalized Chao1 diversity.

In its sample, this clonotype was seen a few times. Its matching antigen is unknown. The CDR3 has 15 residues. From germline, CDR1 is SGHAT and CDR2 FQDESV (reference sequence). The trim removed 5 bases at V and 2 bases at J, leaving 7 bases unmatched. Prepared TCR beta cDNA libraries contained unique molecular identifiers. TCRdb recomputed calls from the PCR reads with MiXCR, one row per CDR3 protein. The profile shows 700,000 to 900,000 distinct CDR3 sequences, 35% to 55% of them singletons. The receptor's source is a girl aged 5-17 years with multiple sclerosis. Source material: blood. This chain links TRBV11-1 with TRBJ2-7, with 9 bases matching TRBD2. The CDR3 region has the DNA TGTGCCAGCAGCACCCAGCGGGAGGCCACCTACGAGCAGTACTTC. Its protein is CASSTQREATYEQYF.